The rows below give T cell receptor beta chains drawn from one sample of a study of control samples from healthy donors and cancer patients. Profiled with immunoSEQ multiplex PCR; TCRdb holds only in-frame clones, not every one. The sample includes approximately 70,000 clones, under 85% of them seen just once. The material sequenced was blood. The receptor source for this set is a man in his 60s in good health. Each CDR3 is given with its conserved first and last residue. The D gene is left open where the match is weak. A clone size is listed for some rows: how often the clone was seen (once, few, many), or a class if it is expanded.

-	TRBJ1-3	TRBV5-1	-	TGCGCCAGCAGCCCAGACAGTTCTCGCTCTGGAAACACCATATATTTT	CASSPDSSRSGNTIYF
-	TRBJ1-2	TRBV18	many	TGTGCCAGCTCCCCGGACAGCTACTATGGCTACACCTTC	CASSPDSYYGYTF
TRBD1	TRBJ1-4	TRBV28	-	TGTGCCAGCAGTTCCCAGCGGAACAGGGGTGGAGAAAAACTGTTTTTT	CASSSQRNRGGEKLFF
-	TRBJ1-4	TRBV9	-	TGTGCCAGCAGCGTACGTCCGGGTGGAGAAAAACTGTTTTTT	CASSVRPGGEKLFF
TRBD1	TRBJ1-1	TRBV2	few	TGTGCCAGCGGCGCGTCGTCCGGGACAGTTAACACTGAAGCTTTCTTT	CASGASSGTVNTEAFF
-	TRBJ1-3	TRBV28	-	TGTGCCAGCAGATTTGGGGGAAGCTCTGGAAACACCATATATTTT	CASRFGGSSGNTIYF
TRBD1	TRBJ1-2	TRBV18	-	TGTGCCAGCTCAGTAACAGGGGGCCTTGGCTACACCTTC	CASSVTGGLGYTF
-	TRBJ2-3	TRBV6-1	-	TGTGCCAGCAGTGAAAGCCAGGTAGGAGATACGCAGTATTTT	CASSESQVGDTQYF
TRBD1	TRBJ1-1	TRBV30	-	TGTGCCTGGAGTGGACAGGGGTTCACCCCCCGGAACACTGAAGCTTTCTTT	CAWSGQGFTPRNTEAFF
TRBD1	TRBJ1-6	TRBV5-1	-	TGCGCCAGCAGTCTCGGACAGGAATATTCACCCCTCCACTTT	CASSLGQEYSPLHF
-	TRBJ1-1	TRBV10-2	-	TGCGCCAGCAACTTCGGACAGGAAGCTTTCTTT	CASNFGQEAFF
-	TRBJ1-4	TRBV18	-	TGTGCCAGCTCACCTCAGGGTTATGAAAAACTGTTTTTT	CASSPQGYEKLFF
-	TRBJ2-2	TRBV7-2	-	TGTGCCAGCAGCTTAGCGTCCGGTAACACCGGGGAGCTGTTTTTT	CASSLASGNTGELFF
TRBD1	TRBJ2-5	TRBV6-8	-	TGTGCCAGCAGCCGCGGACAGGGGTATTGCGAGACCCAGTACTTC	CASSRGQGYCETQYF
-	TRBJ2-5	TRBV7-3	-	TGTGCCAGCACCCCGTCGCCGGGGGAGGATCAAGAGACCCAGTACTTC	CASTPSPGEDQETQYF
-	TRBJ2-7	TRBV4-3	-	TGCGCCAGCAGCCAAGTTGACAGTCCCTACGAGCAGTACTTC	CASSQVDSPYEQYF
-	TRBJ1-1	TRBV28	-	TGTGCCACCCGGAGCGGTCGTGACACTGAAGCTTTCTTT	CATRSGRDTEAFF
-	TRBJ2-1	TRBV7-2	once	TGTGCCAGCAGCTTATATTCTAGCGTCTACAATGAGCAGTTCTTC	CASSLYSSVYNEQFF